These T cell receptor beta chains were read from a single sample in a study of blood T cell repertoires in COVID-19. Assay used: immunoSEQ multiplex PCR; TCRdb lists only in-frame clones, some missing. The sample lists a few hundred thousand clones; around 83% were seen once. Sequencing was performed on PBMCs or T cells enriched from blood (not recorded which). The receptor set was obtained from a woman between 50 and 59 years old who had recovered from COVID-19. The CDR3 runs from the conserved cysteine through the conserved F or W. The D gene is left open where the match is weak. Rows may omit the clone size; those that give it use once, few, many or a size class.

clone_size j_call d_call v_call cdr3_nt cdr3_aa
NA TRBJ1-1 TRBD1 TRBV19 TGTGCCAGTAGGCCTGGACAGGGCGGGAACACTGAAGCTTTCTTT CASRPGQGGNTEAFF
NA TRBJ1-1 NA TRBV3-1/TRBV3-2 TGTGCCAGCAGCCCCGGGGGCACTGAAGCTTTCTTT CASSPGGTEAFF
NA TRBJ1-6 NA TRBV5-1 TGCGCCAGCAGCTTTCAGGGTGGACGCTATAATTCACCCCTCCACTTT CASSFQGGRYNSPLHF
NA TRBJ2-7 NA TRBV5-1 TGCGCCAGCTCCCCGGGAGCGGGCTACGAGCAGTACTTC CASSPGAGYEQYF
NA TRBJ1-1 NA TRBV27 TGTGCCAGCAGACAGCTCATGAACACTGAAGCTTTCTTT CASRQLMNTEAFF
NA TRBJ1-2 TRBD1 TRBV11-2 TGTGCCAGCAGCTCCAGACAGGGCCACCCTAACTATGGCTACACCTTC CASSSRQGHPNYGYTF
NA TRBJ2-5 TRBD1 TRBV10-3 TGTGCCATCAGGCCGGGACAGGGTGGGGAGACCCAGTACTTC CAIRPGQGGETQYF
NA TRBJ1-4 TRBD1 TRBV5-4 TGTGCCAGCAGCTTGGGACAGGGGGACGAAAAACTGTTTTTT CASSLGQGDEKLFF
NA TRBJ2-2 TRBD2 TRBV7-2 TGTGCCAGCAGCTTAGCCCCGGCTCAGCGGGGGACCGGGGAGCTGTTTTTT CASSLAPAQRGTGELFF
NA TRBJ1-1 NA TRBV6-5 TGTGCCAGCAGGCGGACAACTGAGAACACTGAAGCTTTCTTT CASRRTTENTEAFF
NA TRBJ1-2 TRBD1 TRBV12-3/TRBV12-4 TGTGCCAGCAGTGGGGACAGGGGCTATGGCTACACCTTC CASSGDRGYGYTF
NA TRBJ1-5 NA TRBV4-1 TGCGCCAGCAGCCAAGTCGTGGGGGCGAGCAATCAGCCCCAGCATTTT CASSQVVGASNQPQHF
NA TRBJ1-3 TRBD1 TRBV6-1 TGTGCCAGCAGTTCCCCAGGGGGCTCTGGAAACACCATATATTTT CASSSPGGSGNTIYF
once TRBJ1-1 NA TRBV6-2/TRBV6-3 TGTGCCAGCAGTCGGGGAAACACTGAAGCTTTCTTT CASSRGNTEAFF
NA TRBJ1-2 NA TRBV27 TGTGCCAGCAGTTTACGACCCGGACAGACTAACTATGGCTACACCTTC CASSLRPGQTNYGYTF
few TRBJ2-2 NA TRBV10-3 TGTGCCACGAGATTTGGGGACATCAACACCGGGGAGCTGTTTTTT CATRFGDINTGELFF
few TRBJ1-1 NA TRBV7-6 TGTGCCAGCAGCTCACAGACGGCTATGAACACTGAAGCTTTCTTT CASSSQTAMNTEAFF
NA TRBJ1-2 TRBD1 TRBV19 TGTGCCAGTAGTAGGACAGGGAGTGGCTACACCTTC CASSRTGSGYTF
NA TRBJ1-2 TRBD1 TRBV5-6 TGTGCCAGCAGCACGGACAGGTTTGGCTACACCTTC CASSTDRFGYTF
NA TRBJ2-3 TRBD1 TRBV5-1 TGCGCCAGCGGGACAGGCGGGGGCACAGATACGCAGTATTTT CASGTGGGTDTQYF
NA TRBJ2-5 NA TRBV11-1 TGTGCCAGCAGCTTAGGGAACAGGGACCAAGAGACCCAGTACTTC CASSLGNRDQETQYF
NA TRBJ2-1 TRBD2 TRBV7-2 TGTGCCAGCAGCTTAGGAGCGGGAGTAGGAGAGCAGTTCTTC CASSLGAGVGEQFF